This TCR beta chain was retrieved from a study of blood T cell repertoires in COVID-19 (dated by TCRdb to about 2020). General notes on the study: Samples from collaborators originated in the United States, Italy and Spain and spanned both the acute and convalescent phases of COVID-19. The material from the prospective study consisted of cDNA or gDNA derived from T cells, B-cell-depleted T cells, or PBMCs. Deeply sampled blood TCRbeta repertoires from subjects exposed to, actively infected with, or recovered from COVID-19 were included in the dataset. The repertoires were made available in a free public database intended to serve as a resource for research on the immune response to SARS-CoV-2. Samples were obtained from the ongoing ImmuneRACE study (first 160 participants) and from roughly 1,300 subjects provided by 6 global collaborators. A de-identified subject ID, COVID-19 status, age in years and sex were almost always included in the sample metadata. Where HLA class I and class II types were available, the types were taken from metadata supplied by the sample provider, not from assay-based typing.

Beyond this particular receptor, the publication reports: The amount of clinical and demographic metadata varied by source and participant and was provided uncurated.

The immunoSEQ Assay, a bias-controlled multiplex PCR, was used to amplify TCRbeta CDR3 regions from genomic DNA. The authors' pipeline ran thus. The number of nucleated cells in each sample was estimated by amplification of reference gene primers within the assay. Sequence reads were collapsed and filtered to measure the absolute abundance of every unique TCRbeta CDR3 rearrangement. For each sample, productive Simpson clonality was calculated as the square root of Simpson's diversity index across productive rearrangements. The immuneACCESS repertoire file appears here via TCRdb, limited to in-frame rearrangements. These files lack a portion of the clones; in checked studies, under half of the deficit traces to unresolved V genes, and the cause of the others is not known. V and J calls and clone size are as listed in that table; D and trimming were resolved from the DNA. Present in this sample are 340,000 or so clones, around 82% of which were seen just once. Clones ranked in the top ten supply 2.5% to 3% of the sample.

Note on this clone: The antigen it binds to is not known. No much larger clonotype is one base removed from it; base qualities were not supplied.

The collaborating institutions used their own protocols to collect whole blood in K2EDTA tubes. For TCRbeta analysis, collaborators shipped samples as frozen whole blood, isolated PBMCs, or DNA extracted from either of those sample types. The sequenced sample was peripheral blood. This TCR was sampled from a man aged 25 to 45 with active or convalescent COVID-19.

The CDR3 corresponds to CASSLARGADTEAFF. The sequenced DNA is TGTGCCAGCAGCTTAGCGCGGGGGGCGGACACTGAAGCTTTCTTT. The sequence links TRBV7-3 to TRBJ1-1; the D region possibly corresponds to TRBD1 (6 bases align). Including the terminal cysteine and phenylalanine, the CDR3 comprises 15 residues. Only the CDR3 DNA is retained, 45 bases long and in frame from the first base. V is cut by 2 bases and J by 3 bases, and the space between the germline ends is 13 bases. CDR1 SGHTA and CDR2 FQGTGA were looked up in the germline V gene.